The clone carrying this TCR beta chain showed up just once. Antigen: not known. The data belong to a study of CD8+ T cells in alopecia areata. Study information: Treated patients were given oral tofacitinib, which was dosed at 5 to 10 mg twice daily.

Extraction of RNA preceded its reverse transcription into cDNA, which served as the sequencing template. Profiled with immunoSEQ multiplex PCR; TCRdb holds only in-frame clones, not every one. The data contain under 70,000 clones, over 95% of them singletons. Those with alopecia areata gave lesional scalp punch biopsies and peripheral blood. Germline-derived CDR1 and CDR2 are LGHNA and YSLEER. This CDR3 comprises 14 residues. V lost 0 bases to trimming and J lost 6 bases, with 11 bases between them. Broader study findings: For lesional scalp, especially alopecia totalis/universalis, clonality was higher than in normal scalp.

The sequences come from CD8+ T cells sorted from blood, collected at week 0. The TCR sequence derives from a human donor with alopecia areata. The rearrangement uses TRBV4-3 and TRBJ1-1; tentatively, D is TRBD1 (6 bases). The CDR3 coding sequence is TGCGCCAGCAGCCAAGACATGGGGGCCCCTGAAGCTTTCTTT. It is translated as CASSQDMGAPEAFF.